There are many counts of the clone carrying this T cell receptor (beta chain). The antigen remains unidentified. After removal of 4 bases from V and 4 bases from J, the junction contained 2 bases not matched to a gene. In germline, CDR1 is SGHRS, CDR2 YFSETQ. This CDR3 region has 12 residues. Researchers made TCR cDNA using 5'RACE template switching, and this step added a universal primer site and UMIs. MiXCR was run by TCRdb on the 5' RACE reads, yielding one entry per CDR3 protein. Of 300,000 to 350,000 distinct CDR3 sequences listed, 3% to 4.5% are singletons. These data originate in a study of T cells after yellow fever vaccination. Study-level information: Fractions containing few cells were prepared with SMART-Seq v4 Ultra Low Input. Overall study results and limits: Post-booster samples contained most primary-vaccination clones (nearly 98% CD4, about 90% CD8). Although the secondary response was weaker, it peaked faster, at day 5 versus 15.

This chain links TRBV5-1 with TRBJ2-7; 7 nucleotides agree with TRBD2. This TCR came from a man younger than 35 who received the YFV17D yellow fever vaccine. Sequenced material: PBMCs, taken 5 days after the yellow fever booster vaccination. CDR3 loop: CASSNGGYEQYF. CDR3 nucleotides: TGCGCCAGCAGCAACGGGGGGTACGAGCAGTACTTC. Filled out from reference TRBV5-1 and TRBJ2-7, the complete variable domain reads KAGVTQTPRYLIKTRGQQVTLSCSPISGHRSVSWYQQTPGQGLQFLFEYFSETQRNKGNFPGRFSGRQFSNSRSEMNVSTLELGDSALYLCASSNGGYEQYFGPGTRLTVT.